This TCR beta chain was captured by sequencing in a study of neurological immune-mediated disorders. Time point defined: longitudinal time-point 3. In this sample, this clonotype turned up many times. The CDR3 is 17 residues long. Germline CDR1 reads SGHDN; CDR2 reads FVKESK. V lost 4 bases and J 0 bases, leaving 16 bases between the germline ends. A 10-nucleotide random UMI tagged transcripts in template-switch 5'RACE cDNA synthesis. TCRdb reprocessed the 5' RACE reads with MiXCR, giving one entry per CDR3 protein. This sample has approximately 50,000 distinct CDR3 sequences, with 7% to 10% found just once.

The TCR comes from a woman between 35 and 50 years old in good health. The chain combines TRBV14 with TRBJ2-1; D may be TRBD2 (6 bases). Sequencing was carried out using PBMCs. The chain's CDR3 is CASSPLGVGGSYNEQFF. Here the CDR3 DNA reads TGTGCCAGCAGCCCCCTAGGTGTGGGAGGCTCCTACAATGAGCAGTTCTTC.